Shown below are 18 T cell receptor beta chains from a single sample sequenced in a study of CD8 T cells in ankylosing spondylitis. TCRdb re-analysed the 5' RACE reads in MiXCR, keeping a single row per CDR3 protein. Here the sample spans around 30,000 distinct CDR3 sequences, 5.3% being singletons. Input material: blood, either unsorted or a sorted T cell fraction (not recorded which). The receptors derive from a female donor with ankylosing spondylitis or in good health (not recorded which).

This clonotype was recorded at least ten times. The V gene is TRBV9, the J gene TRBJ2-3, with D unresolved. V was cut by 0 bases and J by 8 bases, with 7 bases left in between. The CDR3 runs to 12 residues. The germline CDR1 and CDR2 sequences are SGDLS and YYNGEE. CDR3 sequence (DNA): TGTGCCAGCAGCGTAGTTCCCGGTACGCAGTATTTT. It specifies CASSVVPGTQYF.

This clonotype came up many times. The rearrangement links TRBV7-3 to TRBJ1-1, with 10 nucleotides matching TRBD1. The germline gives CDR1 SGHTA, CDR2 FQGTGA. The CDR3 is 15 residues long. The trim removed 7 bases at V and 13 bases at J, leaving 18 bases unmatched. CDR3 protein: CASIPGPGTGAPHFF. The DNA for the CDR3 is TGTGCCAGCATTCCGGGCCCCGGGACAGGGGCACCCCATTTCTTT.

This clonotype was found many times. J is TRBJ2-5 and V is TRBV9; 11 bases line up with TRBD2. This CDR3 spans 15 amino acids. CDR1 and CDR2 (germline): SGDLS, YYNGEE. After removal of 4 bases from V and 3 bases from J, the junction contained 5 bases not matched to a gene. The CDR3 is CASSFSGGAEETQYF. The CDR3 bases are TGTGCCAGCAGCTTTAGCGGGGGGGCGGAAGAGACCCAGTACTTC.

This clonotype has at least ten counts. The V gene is TRBV9, the J gene TRBJ2-1, with 9 bases lining up with TRBD1. This CDR3 comprises 14 residues. J lost 8 bases, V lost 4 bases, and 7 bases had no gene match. Per the germline V gene, CDR1 is SGDLS and CDR2 is YYNGEE. The CDR3 here is CASSSGQGRDEQFF. The CDR3 DNA reads as TGTGCCAGCAGCTCCGGACAGGGGAGGGATGAGCAGTTCTTC.

This clonotype was seen many times. CDR3 region: CASSVQGNTGELFF. As DNA, the CDR3 is TGTGCCAGCAGCGTTCAGGGGAACACCGGGGAGCTGTTTTTT. The rearrangement joins TRBV9 to TRBJ2-2; possibly TRBD1 for D (5 bases). The CDR3 has 14 amino acids. Trimming shortened V by 2 bases and J by 1 base, and 6 bases separated the two germline ends. Germline CDR1 reads SGDLS; CDR2 reads YYNGEE.

This clonotype was recorded at least ten times. V is TRBV9 and J is TRBJ2-5; no reliable D call. CDR3 length: 14 residues. CDR1 SGDLS and CDR2 YYNGEE come from the germline V gene. V lost 0 bases and J 5 bases, leaving 11 bases between the germline ends. The CDR3 loop reads CASSVEAKGETQYF. The DNA for the CDR3 is TGTGCCAGCAGCGTAGAGGCCAAAGGGGAGACCCAGTACTTC.

Many counts were recorded for this clonotype. The chain uses TRBV9 and TRBJ1-5, with 7 bases fitting TRBD1. Per the germline V gene, CDR1 is SGDLS and CDR2 is YYNGEE. CDR3 length: 15 residues. The V gene end was trimmed by 0 bases and the J gene end by 4 bases; junction bases not matched to a gene: 4. DNA for the CDR3: TGTGCCAGCAGCGTAGAAGGGGGCGGAAATCAGCCCCAGCATTTT. Translation: CASSVEGGGNQPQHF.

By sample fraction, this clonotype is medium-sized. The chain employs TRBV9 and TRBJ1-2; D gene ambiguous. CDR1 and CDR2 (germline): SGDLS, YYNGEE. The length of the CDR3 is 15 residues. V lost 0 bases and J 6 bases, leaving 15 bases between the germline ends. CDR3 DNA sequence: TGTGCCAGCAGCGTAGCCCAGGCAATTACAAATGGCTACACCTTC. Translation gives CASSVAQAITNGYTF.

At least ten counts were recorded for this clonotype. The chain links TRBV9 to TRBJ1-1; D is possibly TRBD1 (6 bases). This CDR3 has 14 residues. Germline V CDR1 and CDR2: SGDLS, YYNGEE. Trimming took off 1 base at V and 7 bases at J, with 14 bases between the two ends. The CDR3 bases are TGTGCCAGCAGCGTAACGGGGGCGGGTGGTGAAGCTTTCTTT. Translated, it gives CASSVTGAGGEAFF.

This clonotype has at least ten counts. This chain links TRBV9 with TRBJ2-7, with D possibly TRBD2 on 5 matching bases. V lost 5 bases, J lost 4 bases, and 13 bases lay in between. The CDR3 contains 13 residues. From germline, CDR1 is SGDLS and CDR2 YYNGEE. The CDR3 spells CASSSEGWYEQYF. In nucleotides, the CDR3 is TGTGCCAGCAGTAGCGAGGGATGGTACGAGCAGTACTTC.

This clonotype came up a few times. The chain combines TRBV6-4 with TRBJ2-1, with D possibly being TRBD1 (5 bases). V was clipped by 7 bases and J by 2 bases, with 15 bases between them. The germline V gene has CDR1 MRHNA and CDR2 SNTAGT. This CDR3 region has 15 residues. CDR3 residues: CASIPLTRAYNEQFF. The CDR3 DNA reads as TGTGCCAGCATCCCTTTGACCAGGGCCTACAATGAGCAGTTCTTC.

The J gene is TRBJ2-5, the V gene TRBV9, with TRBD2 matching over 14 bases. Germline loops: CDR1 SGDLS, CDR2 YYNGEE. CDR3 length: 16 amino acids. V shed 3 bases, J shed 4 bases, and the junction held 5 bases outside the gene matches. The CDR3 sequence: CASSATGTSGGETQYF. CDR3 nucleotides: TGTGCCAGCAGCGCTACCGGGACTAGCGGGGGAGAGACCCAGTACTTC.

In its sample, this clonotype was seen many times. The V gene is TRBV12-3 or TRBV12-4, the J gene TRBJ2-4; D not certain. V was shortened by 3 bases and J by 5 bases, with 11 bases between the two germline ends. There are 14 residues in the CDR3. CDR3 nucleotide sequence: TGTGCCAGCAGTTTGGATAGAACGGAAAACATTCAGTACTTC. Encoded protein: CASSLDRTENIQYF.

Ten or more counts support this clonotype. The chain employs TRBV9 and TRBJ1-2; maybe TRBD1 (6 bases). Germline loops: CDR1 SGDLS, CDR2 YYNGEE. The CDR3 is 14 residues long. The V end lost 0 bases, the J end lost 7 bases, and 13 bases lay between the germline ends. The CDR3 bases are TGTGCCAGCAGCGTAGCAGGGGCGCCCCGTGGCTACACCTTC. Translating gives CASSVAGAPRGYTF. The variable domain in full, completed from reference TRBV9 and TRBJ1-2, reads DSGVTQTPKHLITATGQRVTLRCSPRSGDLSVYWYQQSLDQGLQFLIQYYNGEERAKGNILERFSAQQFPDLHSELNLSSLELGDSALYFCASSVAGAPRGYTFGSGTRLTVV.

This clonotype was detected many times. This chain connects TRBV9 to TRBJ2-5, with a possible D match to TRBD1 (5 bases). The germline V gene encodes CDR1 SGDLS and CDR2 YYNGEE. Trimming removed 0 bases from V and 4 bases from J, with 13 bases in between. This CDR3 has 15 amino acids. The CDR3 loop is CASSVAAGLRETQYF. The CDR3 coding sequence is TGTGCCAGCAGCGTAGCGGCAGGGTTACGAGAGACCCAGTACTTC.

This clonotype was detected ten times or more. V gene TRBV9 combines with J gene TRBJ2-3; 7 bases map to TRBD2. This CDR3 region has 15 residues. V trimming: 1 base; J trimming: 1 base; junction bases outside the gene matches: 3. CDR1 is SGDLS, CDR2 YYNGEE, per germline. The CDR3 sequence: CASSVRLAGTDTQYF. The CDR3 nucleotides are TGTGCCAGCAGCGTACGGCTAGCGGGCACAGATACGCAGTATTTT.

This clonotype is medium-sized by share. This chain links TRBV9 with TRBJ2-6; 10 bases align to TRBD2. The CDR3 sequence is 19 residues long. The junction had 8 bases not matched to a gene; V was cut back by 0 bases and J by 2 bases. Germline V gene data show CDR1 as SGDLS and CDR2 as YYNGEE. The CDR3 reads CASSVGDLAGDPGANVLTF. CDR3 nucleotide sequence: TGTGCCAGCAGCGTAGGCGATCTAGCGGGAGACCCTGGGGCCAACGTCCTGACTTTC.

A note on this clonotype: Since a much larger clone is just one base distant, this may be a read error. The chain joins TRBV9 to TRBJ2-3, with 14 nucleotides matching TRBD2. Germline lookup yields CDR1 SGDLS and CDR2 YYNGEE. There are 18 residues in the CDR3. The V gene end was trimmed by 4 bases and the J gene end by 5 bases; junction bases not matched to a gene: 12. In DNA form, the CDR3 reads TGTGCCAGCAGCCCCCACCCGACTAGCGGGGGGGCCAAAGATACGCAGTATTTT. The encoded protein is CASSPHPTSGGAKDTQYF.